This record concerns one T cell receptor (beta chain) sequence. The data derive from a study of blood T cell repertoires in COVID-19. About the research overall: Sites across the United States, Italy and Spain contributed samples from acute and convalescent COVID-19. T cells, B-cell-depleted T cells, or PBMCs supplied cDNA or gDNA.

In the source study's methods: Reference gene primer amplification gave nucleated cell count estimates. Produced via immunoSEQ multiplex PCR; TCRdb's table is partial and in-frame only. V and J calls and clone size are copied from that table; D and trimming were computed from the DNA. The table has about 170,000 clones, 70% to 90% seen once. This CDR3 is 18 amino acids long. Sequencing input: peripheral blood. This sequence originates from a man in his forties or fifties with active or convalescent COVID-19. This chain joins TRBV21-1 and TRBJ2-6; TRBD2, as called in the table, went unchecked against the DNA. TRBV21-1 is tagged as a pseudogene. CDR3 in amino acids: CASSKEGLIVSGANVLTF. CDR3 in DNA: TGTGCCAGCAGCAAAGAGGGACTAATAGTCTCTGGGGCCAACGTCCTGACTTTC.